These 25 T cell receptor beta chains came from one sample sequenced in a study of blood T cells in healthy people across ages. Using a J-beta primer mix together with a sample-barcoded 5' primer, a second PCR was run for 7 to 11 cycles. TCRdb re-analysed the 5' RACE reads in MiXCR, keeping a single row per CDR3 protein. In the table there are around 1.1 million distinct CDR3 sequences, 30% to 40% of which are singletons. Sequencing was carried out using blood. These receptors came from a man younger than 35 in good health.

CDR3 in amino acids: CASSLAGDQPEAFF. CDR3 DNA: TGTGCCAGCAGCTTAGCGGGAGACCAGCCTGAAGCTTTCTTT. The J gene is TRBJ1-1, the V gene TRBV7-9; no firm D call. Germline V CDR1 and CDR2: SEHNR, FQNEAQ (reference sequence). V lost 0 bases and J 6 bases, leaving 11 bases between the germline ends. The CDR3 totals 14 residues.

This clonotype was detected a few times. The rearrangement uses TRBV4-1 and TRBJ2-6; D possibly corresponds to TRBD1 (5 bases). The germline gives CDR1 MGHRA, CDR2 YSYEKL. This CDR3 comprises 16 residues. Deletions cut 6 bases from V and 4 bases from J, with 16 bases between. As DNA, the CDR3 is TGCGCCAGCAGTCAACAGGTTTCTACCGGGGCCAACGTCCTGACTTTC. Translated, it gives CASSQQVSTGANVLTF.

This clonotype was counted a few times. The CDR3 nucleotides read TGCGCCAGCAGCCAAGCGGCGACTAGGGGCAATGAAAAACTGTTTTTT. Translation gives CASSQAATRGNEKLFF. The chain has TRBV4-3 and TRBJ1-4; D is perhaps TRBD1 (5 bases). V was pared by 1 base and J by 5 bases, with 14 bases between. Germline values: CDR1 LGHNA, CDR2 YSLEER. This CDR3 contains 16 residues.

The chain joins TRBV14 to TRBJ1-1, with unresolved D. Trimming pared 2 bases from V and 10 bases from J, leaving 14 bases between. Germline lookup yields CDR1 SGHDN and CDR2 FVKESK. This CDR3 comprises 13 residues. In DNA, the CDR3 is TGTGCCAGCAGCCAACCCCGCGGTGGGAGAGCTTTCTTT. Protein: CASSQPRGGRAFF.

DNA of the CDR3: TGCGCCAGCAGCCGACAGGGAGGGGTAGATGAAAAACTGTTTTTT. Encoded protein: CASSRQGGVDEKLFF. The rearrangement links TRBV4-3 to TRBJ1-4; 7 bases are shared with TRBD1. Germline CDR1 reads LGHNA; CDR2 reads YSLEER. The CDR3 has 15 amino acids. Trimming took 4 bases from V and 6 from J; bases not matched to a gene: 8.

The genes are TRBV4-2 and TRBJ2-1; 7 bases match TRBD2. This CDR3 contains 19 residues. Germline loops: CDR1 LGHNA, CDR2 YNFKEQ. The V gene end was trimmed by 2 bases and the J gene end by 9 bases; junction bases not matched to a gene: 22. The CDR3 protein is CASSQSRSGVSSPRGEQFF. CDR3 DNA sequence: TGTGCCAGCAGCCAATCGAGAAGCGGGGTCTCGTCACCACGAGGTGAGCAGTTCTTC.

This clonotype has more than one count but fewer than ten. This chain joins TRBV4-1 and TRBJ2-1; perhaps TRBD1 as D (6 bases). This CDR3 comprises 15 residues. CDR1 is MGHRA and CDR2 is YSYEKL in the germline V gene. Trimming removed 0 bases at V and 2 bases at J, with 8 bases between. CDR3 protein: CASSQDRGAYNEQFF. The CDR3 DNA is TGCGCCAGCAGCCAAGACAGGGGTGCCTACAATGAGCAGTTCTTC.

This clonotype was seen only a few times. CDR3 bases: TGTGCCAGCAGTACCTCGCCCAACACCATATATTTT. Residues: CASSTSPNTIYF. The J gene is TRBJ1-3, the V gene TRBV12-3 or TRBV12-4; D gene unclear. Trimming removed 5 bases at V and 7 bases at J, with 9 bases between. This CDR3 spans 12 amino acids.

This clonotype was observed a handful of times. This CDR3 reads CAISQRDNYEQYF. CDR3 sequence (DNA): TGTGCCATCAGCCAGCGGGACAACTACGAGCAGTACTTC. The V call is TRBV10-3, the J call TRBJ2-7; D possibly corresponds to TRBD2 (7 bases). The CDR3 contains 13 residues. Per germline, CDR1 ENHRY and CDR2 SYGVKD. Trimming took 6 bases from V and 3 from J, leaving 12 bases between them.

V is TRBV4-3 and J is TRBJ2-1; possible D gene TRBD2, 5 bases. Trimming removed 1 base at V and 8 bases at J, with 12 bases between. The V gene's germline CDR1 is LGHNA and CDR2 YSLEER. The CDR3 contains 14 residues. The CDR3 spells CASSQGTLDDEQFF. In DNA form, the CDR3 reads TGCGCCAGCAGCCAAGGGACTCTGGATGATGAGCAGTTCTTC.

Comments on this clonotype: A much larger clone is a single base away; this may be a read error. J is TRBJ1-2 and V is TRBV20-1; a possible D gene is TRBD1 (5 bases). The length of the CDR3 is 14 residues. Germline V gene sequence: CDR1 DFQATT, CDR2 SNEGSKA (reference sequence). V lost 2 bases and J 3 bases, leaving 13 bases between the germline ends. DNA of the CDR3: TGCAGTGCTAGACTAAGGGGTGGGGACTATGGCTACACCTTC. Its translation is CSARLRGGDYGYTF.

The chain is built from TRBV4-2 and TRBJ2-5, with 7 bases aligning to TRBD2. CDR1 and CDR2 (germline): LGHNA, YNFKEQ. This CDR3 is 17 amino acids long. V lost 5 bases to trimming and J lost 3 bases; unmatched junction nucleotides: 15. The CDR3 spells CASSTGLRLAEEETQYF. The DNA for the CDR3 is TGTGCCAGCAGCACTGGTTTGCGTCTAGCGGAAGAAGAGACCCAGTACTTC.

CDR3 sequence (DNA): TGTGCCATCAGTGTTGGTGGGGAAAGCAATCAGCCCCAGCATTTT. Translating it yields CAISVGGESNQPQHF. The J gene is TRBJ1-5, the V gene TRBV10-3; no reliable D call. Germline V gene sequence: CDR1 ENHRY, CDR2 SYGVKD. The V end lost 4 bases, the J end lost 1 base, and 11 bases lay between the germline ends. This CDR3 contains 15 residues.

This chain links TRBV6-2 or TRBV6-3 with TRBJ2-6; TRBD1 is a possible D gene (5 bases). V was cut by 2 bases and J by 0 bases, with 8 bases left in between. This CDR3 comprises 16 residues. The germline CDR1 and CDR2 sequences are MNHEY and SVGEGT. The CDR3 loop is CASSYGADSGANVLTF. The CDR3 DNA follows: TGTGCCAGCAGTTACGGGGCAGACTCTGGGGCCAACGTCCTGACTTTC.

V usage is TRBV12-3 or TRBV12-4 and J usage is TRBJ1-1, with a possible D match to TRBD1 (6 bases). This CDR3 spans 15 amino acids. Trimming left V 3 bases short and J 1 base short, with 12 bases between. CDR3 residues: CASSLWGLGNTEAFF. For the CDR3, the DNA is TGTGCCAGCAGTTTGTGGGGGCTAGGGAACACTGAAGCTTTCTTT.

This rearrangement joins TRBV12-3 or TRBV12-4 to TRBJ2-7; D call uncertain. Trimming took off 1 base at V and 2 bases at J, with 12 bases between the two ends. CDR3 length: 15 residues. CDR3 bases: TGTGCCAGCAGTTTAGGGTCCTCGCCAACCTACGAGCAGTACTTC. Protein product: CASSLGSSPTYEQYF.

This clonotype showed up just a few times. This sequence joins TRBV4-3 and TRBJ2-2; no reliable D call. CDR3 length: 18 amino acids. Germline V gene sequence: CDR1 LGHNA, CDR2 YSLEER. V lost 1 base and J 9 bases, leaving 24 bases between the germline ends. Written as DNA, the CDR3 is TGCGCCAGCAGCCAAGGTTGGGGTAGGCTAGTTACTTCCCGGGAGCTGTTTTTT. Translated: CASSQGWGRLVTSRELFF.

V is TRBV20-1 and J is TRBJ2-5, with D maybe TRBD1 (5 bases). Between the trimmed V and J ends, which lost 6 bases and 0 bases, there was a span of 17 bases. The CDR3 has 15 residues. Germline CDR1 and CDR2: DFQATT and SNEGSKA (reference sequence). The CDR3 sequence is CSARALVGNQETQYF. Written as DNA, the CDR3 is TGCAGTGCCAGGGCCCTAGTGGGGAACCAAGAGACCCAGTACTTC.

This clonotype has just a few counts. One end of the junction does not line up with germline, which may come from a read error. The chain couples TRBV20-1 to TRBJ1-5, with a possible D match to TRBD1 (6 bases). The CDR3 covers 18 residues. Per the germline V gene, CDR1 is DFQATT and CDR2 is SNEGSKA (reference sequence). CDR3 DNA: TGCAGTGCTCGCTCACAGGGAGGGATCGAGCCTAGCAATCAGCCTCAGCATTTT. This gives the protein CSARSQGGIEPSNQPQHF.

This clonotype was seen a handful of times. V and J are TRBV27 and TRBJ2-2; 9 positions match TRBD1. The CDR3 length is 15 residues. Germline lookup yields CDR1 MNHEY and CDR2 SMNVEV (reference sequence). Germline trimming cut 4 bases from V and 6 bases from J; bases unmatched to any gene: 6. CDR3 residues: CASSWGQGVPGELFF. The CDR3 bases are TGTGCCAGCAGTTGGGGACAGGGAGTCCCCGGGGAGCTGTTTTTT.

The V and J genes are TRBV12-3 or TRBV12-4 and TRBJ2-1; either TRBD1 or TRBD2 may supply D (5 bases each). Trimming took 2 bases from V and 5 from J, leaving 13 bases between them. This CDR3 comprises 15 residues. The CDR3 sequence: CASSLRTTGNNEQFF. The CDR3 nucleotides read TGTGCCAGCAGTTTACGGACAACGGGGAACAATGAGCAGTTCTTC.

The rearrangement uses TRBV20-1 and TRBJ2-1; 10 nucleotides agree with TRBD2. CDR1 is DFQATT, CDR2 SNEGSKA, per germline (reference sequence). The CDR3 spans 14 residues. After removal of 3 bases from V and 11 bases from J, the junction contained 10 bases not matched to a gene. The CDR3 bases are TGCAGTGCTAGCCTTAGCGGGGGGACCGGTAAGCAGTTCTTC. Protein: CSASLSGGTGKQFF.

This clonotype has a handful of counts. The chain joins TRBV9 to TRBJ2-3; D tentatively reads TRBD1 or TRBD2 (5 bases each). The CDR3 runs to 13 residues. CDR1 and CDR2 (germline): SGDLS, YYNGEE. Trimming pared 3 bases from V and 6 bases from J, leaving 11 bases between. The CDR3 reads CASSARDPDTQYF. In DNA, the CDR3 is TGTGCCAGCAGCGCCCGGGACCCGGATACGCAGTATTTT. The variable domain in full, with the rest retrieved from reference TRBV9 and TRBJ2-3, is DSGVTQTPKHLITATGQRVTLRCSPRSGDLSVYWYQQSLDQGLQFLIQYYNGEERAKGNILERFSAQQFPDLHSELNLSSLELGDSALYFCASSARDPDTQYFGPGTRLTVL.

The genes are TRBV20-1 and TRBJ2-7, with 10 positions matching TRBD1. This CDR3 has 13 amino acids. V was clipped by 4 bases and J by 7 bases; unmatched bases: 7. Germline CDR1 is DFQATT and CDR2 is SNEGSKA (reference sequence). The CDR3 here is CSATGQGRREQYF. The CDR3 DNA sequence: TGCAGTGCTACGGGACAGGGGAGAAGGGAGCAGTACTTC.

Here the CDR3 reads CASTITWSSYEQYF. The CDR3, as DNA: TGTGCCAGCACTATAACCTGGAGCTCCTACGAGCAGTACTTC. The rearrangement uses TRBV6-6 and TRBJ2-7, with D unclear. The CDR3 spans 14 residues. V was pared by 7 bases and J by 0 bases, with 13 bases between. CDR1 and CDR2 from the germline V gene are MNHNY and SVGAGI (reference sequence).